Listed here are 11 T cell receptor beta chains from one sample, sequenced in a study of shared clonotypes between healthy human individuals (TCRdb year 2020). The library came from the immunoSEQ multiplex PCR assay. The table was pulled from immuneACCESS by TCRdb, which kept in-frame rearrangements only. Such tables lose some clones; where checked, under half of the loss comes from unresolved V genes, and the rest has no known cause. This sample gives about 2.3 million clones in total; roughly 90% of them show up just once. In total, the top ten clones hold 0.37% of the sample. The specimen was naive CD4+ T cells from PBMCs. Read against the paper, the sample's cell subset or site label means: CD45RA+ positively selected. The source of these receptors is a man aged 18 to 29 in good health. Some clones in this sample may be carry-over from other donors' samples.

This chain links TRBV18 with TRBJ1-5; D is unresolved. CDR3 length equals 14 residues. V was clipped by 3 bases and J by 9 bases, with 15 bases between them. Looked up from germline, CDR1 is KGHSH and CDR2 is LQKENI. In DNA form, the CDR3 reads TGTGCCAGCTCACCCCGCACGGACTCATGGCCCCAGCATTTT. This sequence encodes CASSPRTDSWPQHF.

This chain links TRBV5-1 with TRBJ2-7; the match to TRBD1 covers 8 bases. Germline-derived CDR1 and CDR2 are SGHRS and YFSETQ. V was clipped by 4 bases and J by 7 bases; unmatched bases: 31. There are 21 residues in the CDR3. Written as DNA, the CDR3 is TGCGCCAGCAGCCCAATTGGGGGTACTTCGCGAGGACAGGGTCAGGTTAGGGAGCAGTACTTC. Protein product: CASSPIGGTSRGQGQVREQYF. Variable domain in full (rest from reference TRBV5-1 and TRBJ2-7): KAGVTQTPRYLIKTRGQQVTLSCSPISGHRSVSWYQQTPGQGLQFLFEYFSETQRNKGNFPGRFSGRQFSNSRSEMNVSTLELGDSALYLCASSPIGGTSRGQGQVREQYFGPGTRLTVT.

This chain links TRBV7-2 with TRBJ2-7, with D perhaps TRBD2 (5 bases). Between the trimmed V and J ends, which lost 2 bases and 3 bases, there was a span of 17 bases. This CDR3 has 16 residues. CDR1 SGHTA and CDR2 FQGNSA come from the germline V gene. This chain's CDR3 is CASSLRSGSGYYEQYF. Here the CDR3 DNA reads TGTGCCAGCAGCTTACGGTCGGGCAGCGGATACTACGAGCAGTACTTC.

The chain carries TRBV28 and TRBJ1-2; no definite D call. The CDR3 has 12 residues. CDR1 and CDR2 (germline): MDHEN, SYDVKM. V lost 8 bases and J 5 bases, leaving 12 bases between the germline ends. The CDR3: CASALAGYGYTF. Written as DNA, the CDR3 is TGTGCCAGCGCCCTCGCGGGGTATGGCTACACCTTC.

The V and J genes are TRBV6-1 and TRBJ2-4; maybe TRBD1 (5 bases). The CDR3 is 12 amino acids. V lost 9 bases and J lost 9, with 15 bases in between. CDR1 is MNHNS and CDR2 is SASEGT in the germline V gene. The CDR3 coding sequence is TGTGCCAGTGAACAGGATTTGGGCATTCAGTACTTC. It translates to CASEQDLGIQYF.

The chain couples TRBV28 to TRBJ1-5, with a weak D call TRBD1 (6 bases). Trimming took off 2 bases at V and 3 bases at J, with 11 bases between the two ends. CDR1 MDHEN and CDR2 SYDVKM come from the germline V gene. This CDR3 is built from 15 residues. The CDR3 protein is CASSLIRGPNQPQHF. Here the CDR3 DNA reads TGTGCCAGCAGTTTAATCAGGGGACCCAATCAGCCCCAGCATTTT.

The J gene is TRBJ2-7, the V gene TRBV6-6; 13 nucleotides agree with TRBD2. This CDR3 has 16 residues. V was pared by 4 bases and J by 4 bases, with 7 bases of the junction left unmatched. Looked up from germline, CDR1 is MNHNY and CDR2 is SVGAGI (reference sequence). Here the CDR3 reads CASSSRTSGSLYEQYF. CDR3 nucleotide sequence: TGTGCCAGCAGTTCCCGGACTAGCGGGAGCCTGTACGAGCAGTACTTC.

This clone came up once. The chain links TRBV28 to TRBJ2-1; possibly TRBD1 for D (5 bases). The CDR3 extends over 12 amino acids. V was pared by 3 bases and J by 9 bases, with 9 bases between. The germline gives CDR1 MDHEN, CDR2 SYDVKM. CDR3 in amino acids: CASSFQGSEQFF. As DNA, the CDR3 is TGTGCCAGCAGTTTCCAGGGTAGTGAGCAGTTCTTC. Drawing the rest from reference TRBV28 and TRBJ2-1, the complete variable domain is DVKVTQSSRYLVKRTGEKVFLECVQDMDHENMFWYRQDPGLGLRLIYFSYDVKMKEKGDIPEGYSVSREKKERFSLILESASTNQTSMYLCASSFQGSEQFFGPGTRLTVL.

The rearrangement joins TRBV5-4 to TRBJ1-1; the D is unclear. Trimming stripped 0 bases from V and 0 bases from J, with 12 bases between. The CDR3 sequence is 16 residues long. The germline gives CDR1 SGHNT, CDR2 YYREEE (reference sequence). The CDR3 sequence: CASSLGFGQVNTEAFF. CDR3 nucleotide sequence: TGTGCCAGCAGCTTGGGTTTCGGGCAGGTGAACACTGAAGCTTTCTTT.

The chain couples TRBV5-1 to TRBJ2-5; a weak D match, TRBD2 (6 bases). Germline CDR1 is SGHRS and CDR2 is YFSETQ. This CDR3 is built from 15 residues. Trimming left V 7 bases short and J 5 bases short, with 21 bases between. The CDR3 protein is CASGIAASQGETQYF. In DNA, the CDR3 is TGCGCCAGCGGGATAGCGGCTAGTCAAGGGGAGACCCAGTACTTC.

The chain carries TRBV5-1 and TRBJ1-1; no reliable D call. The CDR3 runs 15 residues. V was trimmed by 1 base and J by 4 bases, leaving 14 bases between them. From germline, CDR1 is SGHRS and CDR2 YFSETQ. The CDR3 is CASSLIPEKLTEAFF. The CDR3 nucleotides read TGCGCCAGCAGCTTGATTCCAGAAAAGCTCACTGAAGCTTTCTTT.